The rows below give T cell receptor beta chains drawn from one sample of a study of cytomegalovirus exposure and HLA in healthy donors. Here immunoSEQ multiplex PCR was the method, and the copy in TCRdb shows in-frame clones only, minus some. Of 100,000 to 150,000 clones listed, 85% to 90% are singletons. The sequenced material came from PBMCs. These TCRs come from a young woman in good health and CMV-seronegative. The CDR3 runs from the conserved cysteine through the conserved F or W. A D gene is named only where the DNA matches it firmly. Some rows have no size entry. The others give once, few or many, or a class for an expanded clone.

v_gene	d_gene	abundance	j_gene	CDR3nt	CDR3aa
TRBV5-5	-	-	TRBJ1-1	TGTGCCAGCAGCTTATCTGGGCGTGAAGCTTTCTTT	CASSLSGREAFF
TRBV19	-	-	TRBJ2-6	TGTGCCAGTAGTTTCTTACAGGGAGCCAACGTCCTGACTTTC	CASSFLQGANVLTF
TRBV11-3	-	-	TRBJ1-2	TGTGCCAGCAGCGCCCGAGGGGGCTACACCTTC	CASSARGGYTF
TRBV2	TRBD2	-	TRBJ2-1	TGTGCCAGCGGAGCGGGACGCATGTTCTTC	CASGAGRMFF
TRBV6-5	-	-	TRBJ1-2	TGTGCCAGCAGCCCTGACGGGTCGCATAACTATGGCTACACCTTC	CASSPDGSHNYGYTF
TRBV11-3	TRBD1	-	TRBJ2-3	TGTGCCAGCAGCTCCCGAGGGGACAGACCCACAGATACGCAGTATTTT	CASSSRGDRPTDTQYF
TRBV6-6	TRBD1	-	TRBJ1-6	TGTGCCAGCAGTTACCCGACAGGGAGCAATTCACCCCTCCACTTT	CASSYPTGSNSPLHF
TRBV7-2	TRBD2	-	TRBJ2-7	TGTGCCAGCAGCGAAGGCGGGGGGGTCATTTACGAGCAGTACTTC	CASSEGGGVIYEQYF
TRBV5-6	TRBD1	-	TRBJ2-7	TGTGCCAGCAGCGAGGGGACAGGGGCCTACGAGCAGTACTTC	CASSEGTGAYEQYF
TRBV7-2	TRBD2	-	TRBJ2-1	TGTGCCAGCAGCTTAGAGGGCGGGGGGGCTTTGATTTCCTACAATGAGCAGTTCTTC	CASSLEGGGALISYNEQFF
TRBV18	-	-	TRBJ1-2	TGTGCCAGCTCACCACAGGACAGCACCATCTATGGCTACACCTTC	CASSPQDSTIYGYTF
TRBV6-5	-	-	TRBJ2-7	TGTGCCAGCAGCTGGCCTTGGAGGATATACGAGCAGTACTTC	CASSWPWRIYEQYF
TRBV5-4	-	-	TRBJ2-5	TGTGCCAGCAGCTTGGGGGACTGGGAGACCCAGTACTTC	CASSLGDWETQYF
TRBV19	-	once	TRBJ2-7	TGTGCCAGTAGCTCCGATACAGACGTGGGCGAGCAGTACTTC	CASSSDTDVGEQYF
TRBV25-1	-	-	TRBJ2-1	TGTGCCAGCAGTGAACGCGGGGGCCGTTGGGATGAGCAGTTCTTC	CASSERGGRWDEQFF
TRBV19	-	-	TRBJ2-2	TGTGCCAGTAGTATGTTGAGGGCCGGGGAGCTGTTTTTT	CASSMLRAGELFF
TRBV30	-	-	TRBJ2-2	TGTGCCTGGAGTATTGGACAAGTCGCAGCGGGGGAGCTGTTTTTT	CAWSIGQVAAGELFF
TRBV9	TRBD2	-	TRBJ2-3	TGTGCCAGCAGCATACGCGGGGGAAATCCCTCGGGAGATACGCAGTATTTT	CASSIRGGNPSGDTQYF
TRBV11-2	-	few	TRBJ1-2	TGTGCCAGCAGCCCCCTCGGGAACGTTTGCACCTTC	CASSPLGNVCTF
TRBV19	TRBD1	-	TRBJ1-1	TGTGCCAGTAGTACCCGACAGGGGCGGTACACTGAAGCTTTCTTT	CASSTRQGRYTEAFF
TRBV11-3	TRBD1	-	TRBJ2-7	TGTGCCAGCATCTGCCGGACAGGGGAATACGAGCAGTACTTC	CASICRTGEYEQYF
TRBV7-9	TRBD1	-	TRBJ1-1	TGTGCCAGCAGCCTGATGGGACAGGGAAACACTGAAGCTTTCTTT	CASSLMGQGNTEAFF
TRBV27	TRBD1	-	TRBJ1-4	TGTGCCAGCAGTTTTCGGGACAGCCAACAAAAACTGTTTTTT	CASSFRDSQQKLFF
TRBV5-1	TRBD1	-	TRBJ2-5	TGCGCCAGCAAAAAGGGGGCGGGTGGAGAGACCCAGTACTTC	CASKKGAGGETQYF